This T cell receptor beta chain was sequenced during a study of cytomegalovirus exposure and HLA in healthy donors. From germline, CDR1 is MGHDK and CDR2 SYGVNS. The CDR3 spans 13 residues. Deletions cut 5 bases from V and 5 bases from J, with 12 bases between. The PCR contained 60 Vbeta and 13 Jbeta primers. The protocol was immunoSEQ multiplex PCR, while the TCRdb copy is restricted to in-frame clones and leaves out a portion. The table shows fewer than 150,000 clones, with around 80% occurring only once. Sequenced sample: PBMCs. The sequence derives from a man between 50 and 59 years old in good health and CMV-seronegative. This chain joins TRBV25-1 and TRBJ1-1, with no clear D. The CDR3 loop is CASSIPGRTEAFF. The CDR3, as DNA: TGTGCCAGCAGTATTCCGGGTAGGACTGAAGCTTTCTTT.